This TCR beta chain was recorded in a study of CD8+ T cells in alopecia areata. Regarding the study as a whole: Many expanded lesional clones persisted in scalp and blood during tofacitinib treatment. Normal skin's resident alphabeta T cells are sequenced alongside lesional scalp T cells.

Treatment in this sample: oral pan-JAK inhibitor, 5-10 mg twice daily. In each case, RNA was isolated and then reverse transcribed into cDNA as the sequencing template. Data came from immunoSEQ multiplex PCR; TCRdb stores just in-frame clones and leaves some out. The data contain approximately 100,000 clones, over 75% of them singletons. About this clone itself: Its specificity is unknown.

This CDR3 has 14 amino acids. Per germline, CDR1 MGHRA and CDR2 YSYEKL. Trimming cost V 0 bases and J 5 bases, with 8 bases left between them. Material: CD8+ T cells sorted from blood, obtained at roughly week 30, from a patient treated with tofacitinib. The chain is built from TRBV4-1 and TRBJ1-5; D ambiguous. This sequence was found in a human donor with alopecia areata. The CDR3 loop reads CASSQETLDQPQHF. The CDR3 nucleotides read TGCGCCAGCAGCCAAGAGACATTGGATCAGCCCCAGCATTTT.